This note documents a single TCR beta chain sequence. This clonotype has a handful of counts. Its antigen remains undetermined. Base qualities are not at hand, and no much larger clone is one base apart. The CDR3, from cysteine to phenylalanine, totals 13 residues. Of all the DNA, just the CDR3 is kept, 39 bases in frame from base 1. The CDR1 and CDR2 encoded by the germline V gene are MNHEY and SVGEGT. V drops 4 bases and J drops 4 bases, leaving 10 bases in between. The sample is drawn from a study of response to subunit inactivated influenza vaccine (dated 2018 in TCRdb). Study-wide context: Deep quantitative T cell receptor repertoire profiling was used in the study to track responses to a trivalent subunit inactivated influenza vaccine.

Library preparation employed RT-PCR. For sequencing, an Illumina HiSeq 2500 was employed. TCRdb reprocessed the public reads (quality trimming at Q25 with fastp, clone calling with MiXCR) and kept in-frame beta chains. For every CDR3 protein sequence, its rows merge into one entry that carries the most common genes and DNA. This sample holds around 790,000 distinct CDR3 sequences; approximately 22% were observed only once. The ten largest clones add up to about 9.4% of the sample. Here is what the overall study found, with its caveats: According to the authors, only a limited number of new T cells may be recruited by each seasonal influenza vaccination.

The chain uses TRBV6-2 or TRBV6-3 and TRBJ1-1; the D gene identity is not certain. The sequence derives from a man aged 45-65 years who received an inactivated influenza vaccine. Donor details come from another sample of the same person, matched by shared clones. The sequences come from PBMCs from blood, collected about 5 days after vaccination. The CDR3 in this case is CASSLHSGTEAFF. The DNA reads TGTGCCAGCAGTTTGCACAGCGGCACTGAAGCTTTCTTT.